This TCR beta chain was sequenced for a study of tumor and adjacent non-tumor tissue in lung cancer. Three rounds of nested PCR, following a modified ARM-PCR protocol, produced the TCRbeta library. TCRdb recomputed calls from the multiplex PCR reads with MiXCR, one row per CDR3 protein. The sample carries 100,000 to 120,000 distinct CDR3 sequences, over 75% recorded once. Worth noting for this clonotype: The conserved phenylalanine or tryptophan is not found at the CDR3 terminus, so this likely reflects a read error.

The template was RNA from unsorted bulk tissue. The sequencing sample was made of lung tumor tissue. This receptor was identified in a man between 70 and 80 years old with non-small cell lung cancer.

CDR3 coding DNA: TGTGTCAGCAGCGGTGACAGCATAAGCTACATGCAGTACTCC. Translating gives CVSSGDSISYMQYS. V gene TRBV11-2 combines with J gene TRBJ2-7; D tentatively reads TRBD1 or TRBD2 (5 bases each). The V gene's germline CDR1 is SGHAT and CDR2 FQNNGV. The length of the CDR3 is 14 residues.